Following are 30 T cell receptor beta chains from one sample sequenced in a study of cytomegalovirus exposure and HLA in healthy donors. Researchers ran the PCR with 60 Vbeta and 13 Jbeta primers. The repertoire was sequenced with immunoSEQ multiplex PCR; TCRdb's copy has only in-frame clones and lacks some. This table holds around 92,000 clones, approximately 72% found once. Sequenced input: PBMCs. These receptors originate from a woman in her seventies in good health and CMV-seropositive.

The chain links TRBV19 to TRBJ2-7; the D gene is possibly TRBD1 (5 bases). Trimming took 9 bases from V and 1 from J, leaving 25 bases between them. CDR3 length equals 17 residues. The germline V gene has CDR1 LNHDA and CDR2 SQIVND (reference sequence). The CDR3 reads CARMKGIGGLLSYEQYF. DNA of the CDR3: TGTGCCAGGATGAAGGGGATCGGTGGGCTCCTATCCTACGAGCAGTACTTC.

The CDR3 reads CASSLGSYEQYF. CDR3 nucleotides: TGTGCCAGCAGCCTAGGGTCCTACGAGCAGTACTTC. J is TRBJ2-5 and V is TRBV11-2; D ambiguous. The DNA end lines up better with TRBJ2-7; the J call may be wrong. In germline, CDR1 is SGHAT, CDR2 FQNNGV. This CDR3 is 12 amino acids long.

In nucleotides, the CDR3 is TGTGCCAGCTCTCTAGGGGCCCACACAGATACGCAGTATTTT. Protein sequence: CASSLGAHTDTQYF. This chain joins TRBV6-5 and TRBJ2-3, with D possibly TRBD1 on 5 matching bases. The CDR3 has 14 residues. Germline CDR1 and CDR2: MNHEY and SVGAGI. The V end lost 8 bases, the J end lost 2 bases, and 14 bases lay between the germline ends.

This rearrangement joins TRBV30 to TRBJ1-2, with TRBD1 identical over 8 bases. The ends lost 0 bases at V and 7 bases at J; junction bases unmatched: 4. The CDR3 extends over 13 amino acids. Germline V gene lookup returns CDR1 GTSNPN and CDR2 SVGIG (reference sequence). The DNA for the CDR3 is TGTGCCTGGAGTGTAAACAGGGGGGGTGGCTACACCTTC. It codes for CAWSVNRGGGYTF.

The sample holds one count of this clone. CDR3 sequence (DNA): TGTGCCAGCAGTGTTTCTTACGGGGACAGACAAGAGACCCAGTACTTC. It translates to CASSVSYGDRQETQYF. The rearrangement links TRBV2 to TRBJ2-5, with TRBD1 matching 7 bases. In germline, CDR1 is SNHLY, CDR2 FYNNEI. The CDR3 totals 16 residues. J was trimmed by 2 bases and V by 4 bases; bases with no gene match: 10.

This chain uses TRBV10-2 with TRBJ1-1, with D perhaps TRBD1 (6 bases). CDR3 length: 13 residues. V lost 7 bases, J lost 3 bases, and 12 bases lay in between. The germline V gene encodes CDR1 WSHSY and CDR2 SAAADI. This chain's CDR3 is CASKDKGDTEAFF. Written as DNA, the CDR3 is TGCGCCAGCAAAGACAAGGGGGACACTGAAGCTTTCTTT.

As DNA, the CDR3 is TGTGCCAGCAGCATTGGGACAGGGAGGGAGACCCAGTACTTC. Translated: CASSIGTGRETQYF. The genes are TRBV7-6 and TRBJ2-5, with 9 bases identical to TRBD1. This CDR3 is built from 14 residues. Germline-derived CDR1 and CDR2 are SGHVS and FNYEAQ. V was pared by 5 bases and J by 5 bases, with 6 bases of the junction left unmatched.

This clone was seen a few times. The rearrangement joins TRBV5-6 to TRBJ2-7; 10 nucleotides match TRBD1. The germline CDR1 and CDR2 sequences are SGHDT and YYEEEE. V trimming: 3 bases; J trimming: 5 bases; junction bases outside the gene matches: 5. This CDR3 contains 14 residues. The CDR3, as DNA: TGTGCCAGCAGCTCAACGGGACAGGGGAACGAGCAGTACTTC. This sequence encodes CASSSTGQGNEQYF.

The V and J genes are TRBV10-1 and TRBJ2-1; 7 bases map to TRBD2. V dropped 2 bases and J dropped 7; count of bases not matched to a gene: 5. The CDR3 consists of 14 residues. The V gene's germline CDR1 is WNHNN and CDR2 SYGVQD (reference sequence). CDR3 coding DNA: TGCGCCAGCAGTGAGGGTGGTAGCGGGAATGAGCAGTTCTTC. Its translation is CASSEGGSGNEQFF.

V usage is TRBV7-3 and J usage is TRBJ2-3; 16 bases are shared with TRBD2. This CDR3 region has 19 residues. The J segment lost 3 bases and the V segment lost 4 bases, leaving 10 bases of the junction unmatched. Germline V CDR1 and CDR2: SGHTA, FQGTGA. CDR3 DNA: TGTGCCAGCAGCTCGGGACTAGCGGGAGGGCCGGTTGGTACAGATACGCAGTATTTT. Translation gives CASSSGLAGGPVGTDTQYF.

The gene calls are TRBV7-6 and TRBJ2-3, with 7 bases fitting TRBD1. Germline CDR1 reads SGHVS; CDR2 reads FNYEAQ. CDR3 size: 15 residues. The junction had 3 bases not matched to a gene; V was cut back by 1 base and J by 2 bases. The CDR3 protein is CASSLVGQSTDTQYF. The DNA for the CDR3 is TGTGCCAGCAGCTTAGTGGGACAGTCCACAGATACGCAGTATTTT. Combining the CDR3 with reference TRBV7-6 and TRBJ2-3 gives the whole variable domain GAGVSQSPRYKVTKRGQDVALRCDPISGHVSLYWYRQALGQGPEFLTYFNYEAQQDKSGLPNDRFSAERPEGSISTLTIQRTEQRDSAMYRCASSLVGQSTDTQYFGPGTRLTVL.

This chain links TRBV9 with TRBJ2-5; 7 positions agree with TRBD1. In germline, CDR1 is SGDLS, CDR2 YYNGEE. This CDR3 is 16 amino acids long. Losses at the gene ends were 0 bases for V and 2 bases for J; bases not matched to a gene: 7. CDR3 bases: TGTGCCAGCAGCGTAGACGGGACAGATTATCAAGAGACCCAGTACTTC. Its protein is CASSVDGTDYQETQYF.

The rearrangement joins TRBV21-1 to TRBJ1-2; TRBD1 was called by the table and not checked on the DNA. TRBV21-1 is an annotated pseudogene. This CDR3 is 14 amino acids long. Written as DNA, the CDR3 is TGTGCCAGCAGCACTCCTACAGGGGCCAATGGCTACACCTTC. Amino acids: CASSTPTGANGYTF.

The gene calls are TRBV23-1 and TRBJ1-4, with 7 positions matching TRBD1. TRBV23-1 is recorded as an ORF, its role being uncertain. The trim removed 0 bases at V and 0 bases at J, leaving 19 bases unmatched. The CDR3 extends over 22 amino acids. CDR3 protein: CASSQSRLRAGGYAATNEKLFF. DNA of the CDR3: TGCGCCAGCAGTCAATCAAGGTTGCGGGCAGGGGGTTACGCGGCAACTAATGAAAAACTGTTTTTT.

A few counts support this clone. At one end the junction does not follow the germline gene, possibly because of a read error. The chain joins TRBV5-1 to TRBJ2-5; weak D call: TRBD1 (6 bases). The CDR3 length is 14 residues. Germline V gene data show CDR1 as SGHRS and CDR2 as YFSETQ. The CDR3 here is CASILTGSAETQYF. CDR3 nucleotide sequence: TGTGCCAGCATCTTAACAGGGTCCGCAGAGACCCAGTACTTC.

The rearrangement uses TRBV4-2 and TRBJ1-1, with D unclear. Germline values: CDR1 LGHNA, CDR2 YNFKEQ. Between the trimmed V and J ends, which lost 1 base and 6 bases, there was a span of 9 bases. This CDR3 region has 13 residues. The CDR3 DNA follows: TGTGCCAGCAGCCAAGCAGGTTTTTCTGAAGCTTTCTTT. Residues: CASSQAGFSEAFF.

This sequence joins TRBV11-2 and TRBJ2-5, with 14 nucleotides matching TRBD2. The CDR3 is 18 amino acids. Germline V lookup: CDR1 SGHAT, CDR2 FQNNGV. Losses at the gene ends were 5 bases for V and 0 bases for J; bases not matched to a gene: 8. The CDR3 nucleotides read TGTGCCAGCAGCCCTGGGACTAGCGGGGGAGGGTACCAAGAGACCCAGTACTTC. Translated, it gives CASSPGTSGGGYQETQYF.

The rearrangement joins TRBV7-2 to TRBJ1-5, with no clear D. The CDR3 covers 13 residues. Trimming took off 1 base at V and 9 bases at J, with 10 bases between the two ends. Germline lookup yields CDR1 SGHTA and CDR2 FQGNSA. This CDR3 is CASSLGGDRPQHF. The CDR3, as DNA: TGTGCCAGCAGCTTAGGAGGAGATAGGCCCCAGCATTTT.

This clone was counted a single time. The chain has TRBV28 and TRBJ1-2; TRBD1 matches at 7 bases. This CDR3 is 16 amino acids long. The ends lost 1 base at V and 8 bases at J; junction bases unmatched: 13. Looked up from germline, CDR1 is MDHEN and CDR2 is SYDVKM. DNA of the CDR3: TGTGCCAGCAGTTTATACCCTCCGAGACAGGGCGAAGGCTACACCTTC. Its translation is CASSLYPPRQGEGYTF.

The CDR3 region is CASSLGQGKETQYF. The CDR3, as DNA: TGCGCCAGCAGCTTGGGACAGGGGAAAGAGACCCAGTACTTC. The chain joins TRBV5-1 to TRBJ2-5; 8 nucleotides match TRBD1. With V trimmed by 0 bases and J by 3 bases, 1 base remained unmatched. This CDR3 comprises 14 residues. Germline assignment: CDR1 SGHRS and CDR2 YFSETQ.

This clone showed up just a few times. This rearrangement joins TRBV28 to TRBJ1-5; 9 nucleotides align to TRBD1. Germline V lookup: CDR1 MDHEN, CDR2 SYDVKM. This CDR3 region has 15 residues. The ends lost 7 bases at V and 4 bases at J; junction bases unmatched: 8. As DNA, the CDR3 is TGTGCCAGCAAAAACAGGGGGCCAGAGAATCAGCCCCAGCATTTT. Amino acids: CASKNRGPENQPQHF.

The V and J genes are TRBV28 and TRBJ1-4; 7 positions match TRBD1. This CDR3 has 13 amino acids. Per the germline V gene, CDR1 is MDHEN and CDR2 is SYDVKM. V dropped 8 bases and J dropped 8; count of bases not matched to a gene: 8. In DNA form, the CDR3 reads TGTGCCAGCCGGGTCCCGGGACAGGAAAAACTGTTTTTT. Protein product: CASRVPGQEKLFF.

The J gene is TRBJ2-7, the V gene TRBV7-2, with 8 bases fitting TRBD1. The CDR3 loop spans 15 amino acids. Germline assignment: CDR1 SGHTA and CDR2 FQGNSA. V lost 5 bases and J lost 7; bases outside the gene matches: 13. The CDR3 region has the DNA TGTGCCAGCAGCCCCCGGACAGGGCGTGTGGGGGAGCAGTACTTC. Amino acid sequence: CASSPRTGRVGEQYF.

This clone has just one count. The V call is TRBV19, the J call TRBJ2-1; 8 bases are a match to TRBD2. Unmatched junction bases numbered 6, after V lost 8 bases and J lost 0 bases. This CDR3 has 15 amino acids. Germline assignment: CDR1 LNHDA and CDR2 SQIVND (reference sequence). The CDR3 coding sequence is TGTGCCAGTTCCATACTAGCGGACTCCTACAATGAGCAGTTCTTC. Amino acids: CASSILADSYNEQFF.

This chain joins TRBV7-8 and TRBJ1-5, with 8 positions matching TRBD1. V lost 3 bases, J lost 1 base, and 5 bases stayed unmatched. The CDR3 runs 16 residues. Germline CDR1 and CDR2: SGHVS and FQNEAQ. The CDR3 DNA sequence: TGTGCCAGCAGCTTCGGACAGGGAAGAAGCAATCAGCCCCAGCATTTT. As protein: CASSFGQGRSNQPQHF.

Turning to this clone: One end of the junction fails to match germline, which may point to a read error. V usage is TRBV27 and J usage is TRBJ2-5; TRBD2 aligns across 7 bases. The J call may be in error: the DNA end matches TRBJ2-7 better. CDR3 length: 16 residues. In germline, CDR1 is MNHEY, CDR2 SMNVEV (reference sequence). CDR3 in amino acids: CASSFLPLAGANEQYF. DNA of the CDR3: TGTGCTAGCAGTTTTCTACCCCTGGCGGGAGCCAACGAGCAGTACTTC.

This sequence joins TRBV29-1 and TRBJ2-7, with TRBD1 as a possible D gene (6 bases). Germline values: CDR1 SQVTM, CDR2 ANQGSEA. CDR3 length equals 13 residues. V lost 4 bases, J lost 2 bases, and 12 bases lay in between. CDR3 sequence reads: CSVAGRGAYEQYF. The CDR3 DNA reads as TGCAGCGTTGCAGGCAGGGGAGCCTACGAGCAGTACTTC.

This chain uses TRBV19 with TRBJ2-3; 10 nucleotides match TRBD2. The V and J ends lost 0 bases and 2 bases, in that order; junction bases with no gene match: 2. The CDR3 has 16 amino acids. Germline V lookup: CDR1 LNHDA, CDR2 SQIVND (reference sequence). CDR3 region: CASSIDSGGPTDTQYF. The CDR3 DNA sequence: TGTGCCAGTAGTATAGATAGCGGGGGGCCCACAGATACGCAGTATTTT.

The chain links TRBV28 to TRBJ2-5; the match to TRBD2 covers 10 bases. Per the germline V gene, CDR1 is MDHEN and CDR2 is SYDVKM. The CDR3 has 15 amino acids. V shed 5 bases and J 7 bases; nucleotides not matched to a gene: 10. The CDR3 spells CASSPTAGGKGTQYF. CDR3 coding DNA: TGTGCCAGCAGTCCCACAGCGGGGGGGAAGGGGACCCAGTACTTC.

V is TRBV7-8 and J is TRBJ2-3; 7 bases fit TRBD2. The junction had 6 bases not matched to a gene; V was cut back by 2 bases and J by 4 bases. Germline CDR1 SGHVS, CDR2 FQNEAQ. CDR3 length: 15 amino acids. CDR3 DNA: TGTGCCAGCAGCTTATCTTGGGGGGGAGCAGATACGCAGTATTTT. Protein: CASSLSWGGADTQYF.